This TCR beta chain was observed in a study of blood T cell repertoires in COVID-19. About the research overall: Samples representing acute and convalescent COVID-19 were sourced from the United States, Italy and Spain. Sources were T cells, B-cell-depleted T cells, or PBMCs; the material itself was cDNA or gDNA.

CDR1 is GTSNPN, CDR2 SVGIG, per germline (reference sequence). J was trimmed by 6 bases and V by 0 bases; bases with no gene match: 2. The CDR3 consists of 14 residues. Authors' methods: Reference gene primer amplification in the assay estimated nucleated cell counts. Method: immunoSEQ multiplex PCR; TCRdb's copy keeps in-frame clones and lacks some. V, J and clone size are taken as reported in that table, and D and trimming were inferred from the DNA itself. The data contain some 200,000 clones, 80% to 90% of them singletons. Sequencing was carried out using peripheral blood. The chain combines TRBV30 with TRBJ1-6, with 7 bases that match TRBD1. This clonotype was sampled from a woman between 45 and 60 years old with active or convalescent COVID-19. In nucleotides, the CDR3 is TGTGCCTGGAGTGTTGACAGGGTTAATTCACCCCTCCACTTT. It translates to CAWSVDRVNSPLHF.